These 11 T cell receptor beta chains originate from one sample sequenced in a study of control samples from healthy donors and cancer patients. Clones were read by immunoSEQ multiplex PCR, and TCRdb kept only the in-frame ones, dropping some. Of about 94,000 clones listed, 90% are singletons. Material: blood. The receptors stem from a woman younger than 35 in good health.

The genes are TRBV25-1 and TRBJ2-3; D is unresolved. CDR1 is MGHDK and CDR2 is SYGVNS in the germline V gene. With 3 bases removed from V and 2 bases from J, the gap between germline ends came to 6 bases. This CDR3 spans 13 amino acids. As DNA, the CDR3 is TGTGCCAGCAGTGACAGCCACACAGATACGCAGTATTTT. It is translated as CASSDSHTDTQYF. The full variable domain, completed using reference TRBV25-1 and TRBJ2-3, is EADIYQTPRYLVIGTGKKITLECSQTMGHDKMYWYQQDPGMELHLIHYSYGVNSTEKGDLSSESTVSRIRTEHFPLTLESARPSHTSQYLCASSDSHTDTQYFGPGTRLTVL.

This chain links TRBV29-1 with TRBJ2-4, with 9 bases lining up with TRBD1. The CDR3 covers 15 residues. After removal of 2 bases from V and 8 bases from J, the junction contained 10 bases not matched to a gene. Germline V gene lookup returns CDR1 SQVTM and CDR2 ANQGSEA. CDR3 DNA sequence: TGCAGCGTTGAATCGCTTGACAGGGGGTGGGACATTCAGTACTTC. Its translation is CSVESLDRGWDIQYF.

Details on this clone: One end of the junction varies from germline; a read error may be responsible. The chain uses TRBV30 and TRBJ1-6, with 12 bases matching TRBD1. Germline assignment: CDR1 GTSNPN and CDR2 SVGIG (reference sequence). CDR3 length: 15 residues. The CDR3 sequence: CAWRDSKGTGGEQNF. The CDR3 bases are TGTGCCTGGAGGGATTCGAAAGGGACAGGGGGCGAACAAAACTTT.

CDR3 bases: TGTGCCAGCAGCTTAGCCACAGGGGTAGACGAAAAACTGTTTTTT. Translated, it gives CASSLATGVDEKLFF. The chain has TRBV11-2 and TRBJ1-4, with 7 positions matching TRBD1. V shed 1 base and J 8 bases; nucleotides not matched to a gene: 7. The CDR3 contains 15 residues. CDR1 is SGHAT and CDR2 is FQNNGV in the germline V gene.

The DNA for the CDR3 is TGTGCCAGTAGTACACGAGGCCAGTCAGATGGCTACACCTTC. The encoded protein is CASSTRGQSDGYTF. V and J are TRBV19 and TRBJ1-2; D uncertain. CDR1 LNHDA and CDR2 SQIVND come from the germline V gene (reference sequence). The CDR3 length is 14 residues. Trimming shortened V by 4 bases and J by 6 bases, and 15 bases separated the two germline ends.

This chain joins TRBV28 and TRBJ1-5, with D maybe TRBD1 (5 bases). V lost 9 bases and J lost 5, with 17 bases in between. Germline V gene data show CDR1 as MDHEN and CDR2 as SYDVKM. The CDR3 contains 14 residues. This CDR3 reads CASSKRGADQPQHF. The CDR3 region has the DNA TGTGCCAGTTCCAAGCGTGGGGCCGATCAGCCCCAGCATTTT.

The V gene is TRBV2, the J gene TRBJ1-1; possibly TRBD1 for D (5 bases). CDR3 length: 16 amino acids. Germline V gene data show CDR1 as SNHLY and CDR2 as FYNNEI. V was cut by 6 bases and J by 0 bases, with 17 bases left in between. CDR3 loop: CASSSRGAAMNTEAFF. CDR3 bases: TGTGCCAGCAGCTCTCGAGGGGCAGCCATGAACACTGAAGCTTTCTTT.

This clone was seen only a few times. This CDR3 reads CASRTGTDSSYEQYF. CDR3 coding DNA: TGTGCCAGTAGGACGGGGACAGATAGCTCCTACGAGCAGTACTTC. The chain combines TRBV19 with TRBJ2-7, with 7 bases identical to TRBD1. The V gene's germline CDR1 is LNHDA and CDR2 SQIVND (reference sequence). The CDR3 has 15 amino acids. The J segment lost 0 bases and the V segment lost 6 bases, leaving 8 bases of the junction unmatched.

This chain uses TRBV5-6 with TRBJ2-7; perhaps TRBD2 as D (6 bases). Germline CDR1 SGHDT, CDR2 YYEEEE. Trimming shortened V by 2 bases and J by 3 bases, and 12 bases separated the two germline ends. The CDR3 runs 14 residues. The CDR3 DNA sequence: TGTGCCAGCAGCTTCGGGGACTTGAACTACGAGCAGTACTTC. Its protein product is CASSFGDLNYEQYF. The full variable domain, in which reference TRBV5-6 and TRBJ2-7 provide the parts outside the CDR3, is DAGVTQSPTHLIKTRGQQVTLRCSPKSGHDTVSWYQQALGQGPQFIFQYYEEEERQRGNFPDRFSGHQFPNYSSELNVNALLLGDSALYLCASSFGDLNYEQYFGPGTRLTVT.

CDR3 protein: CASSQDLGGNTEAFF. As DNA, the CDR3 is TGTGCCAGCAGCCAAGATCTCGGGGGGAACACTGAAGCTTTCTTT. The chain couples TRBV3-1 (or the pseudogene TRBV3-2) to TRBJ1-1; D is perhaps TRBD1 (5 bases). Per the germline V gene, CDR1 is LGHDT and CDR2 is YNNKEL (reference sequence). V dropped 0 bases and J dropped 1 base, with 9 bases sitting between them. The length of the CDR3 is 15 residues.

This chain joins TRBV6-2 or TRBV6-3 and TRBJ1-1; TRBD1 agrees at 7 bases. This CDR3 spans 15 amino acids. J was trimmed by 4 bases and V by 5 bases; bases with no gene match: 10. Looked up from germline, CDR1 is MNHEY and CDR2 is SVGEGT. The CDR3 nucleotides are TGTGCCAGCAGTGATCCCTCCAGGGGGGGCACTGAAGCTTTCTTT. Its protein product is CASSDPSRGGTEAFF.